The 3 T cell receptor beta chains below were found in one sample sequenced in a study of blood T cells in healthy people across ages. The use of a sample-barcoded 5' primer and a J-beta primer mix characterized a second PCR of roughly 6 to 11 cycles. TCRdb called the 5' RACE reads again in MiXCR, with one record for every CDR3 protein. The sample consists of approximately 880,000 distinct CDR3 sequences, under 50% of them appearing once. Source material: blood. The receptors come from a man aged 30-40 years in good health.

The chain combines TRBV14 with TRBJ1-1; tentatively, D is TRBD1 (5 bases). Germline CDR1 SGHDN, CDR2 FVKESK. The CDR3 has 12 residues. Trimming stripped 1 base from V and 11 bases from J, with 11 bases between. The CDR3 nucleotides read TGTGCCAGCAGCCAAGGGGCCCGGGGGGCTTTCTTT. Translating it yields CASSQGARGAFF.

The count of this clonotype is one. The chain recombines TRBV11-3 with TRBJ2-1; 11 positions agree with TRBD2. V gave up 6 bases and J gave up 4 bases; unmatched junction bases: 11. CDR3 length: 17 residues. The germline CDR1 and CDR2 sequences are SGHNT and YENEEA. CDR3 in amino acids: CASRPLTSGGLYNEQFF. DNA of the CDR3: TGTGCCAGCAGACCCCTCACTAGCGGGGGTCTATACAATGAGCAGTTCTTC.

This clonotype was recorded once. The rearrangement joins TRBV4-3 to TRBJ2-3; 8 bases map to TRBD2. Per the germline V gene, CDR1 is LGHNA and CDR2 is YSLEER. Trimming cost V 4 bases and J 4 bases; bases outside gene matches: 10. This CDR3 is 16 amino acids long. For the CDR3, the DNA is TGCGCCAGCAGCCCACAGCATGCGGGGGGCGCAGATACGCAGTATTTT. Its translation is CASSPQHAGGADTQYF.